The 6 T cell receptor beta chains reported below all come from one sample, sequenced in a study of cytomegalovirus exposure and HLA in healthy donors. PCR amplification relied on 60 Vbeta primers (plus 13 Jbeta primers). The data were produced by immunoSEQ multiplex PCR, yet TCRdb's version contains in-frame clones alone and is incomplete. Of about 130,000 clones listed, roughly 77% are singletons. The sample comprised PBMCs. These receptor sequences come from a woman between 25 and 40 years old in good health and CMV-seronegative.

CDR3 residues: CASRTGVENSPLHF. As DNA, the CDR3 is TGTGCCAGCAGGACAGGGGTCGAAAATTCACCCCTCCACTTT. The chain is built from TRBV2 and TRBJ1-6, with 8 nucleotides matching TRBD1. This CDR3 comprises 14 residues. The germline V gene encodes CDR1 SNHLY and CDR2 FYNNEI. J gave up 7 bases and V 6 bases, and 5 bases lay outside the gene matches.

V usage is TRBV7-3 and J usage is TRBJ2-2; weak D call: TRBD1 (6 bases). CDR1 SGHTA and CDR2 FQGTGA come from the germline V gene. Trimming left V 1 base short and J 7 bases short, with 10 bases between. The CDR3 has 14 amino acids. DNA for the CDR3: TGTGCCAGCAGCTTAAACAGGGCAGGCGGGGAGCTGTTTTTT. It is translated as CASSLNRAGGELFF.

The chain uses TRBV4-1 and TRBJ2-1; TRBD1 aligns across 10 bases. The germline V gene has CDR1 MGHRA and CDR2 YSYEKL. This CDR3 has 20 residues. The J segment lost 6 bases and the V segment lost 4 bases, leaving 21 bases of the junction unmatched. The CDR3 loop is CASSPSRGTGAKNRGNEQFF. In nucleotides, the CDR3 is TGCGCCAGCAGCCCCTCCCGTGGGACAGGGGCAAAAAATAGGGGCAATGAGCAGTTCTTC.

This chain uses TRBV19 with TRBJ2-7; the match to TRBD1 covers 9 bases. The CDR3 spans 14 residues. Germline CDR1 LNHDA, CDR2 SQIVND (reference sequence). V dropped 6 bases and J dropped 5; count of bases not matched to a gene: 8. The CDR3 DNA follows: TGTGCCAGTAGGAACGACAGGGGGAGCAACGAGCAGTACTTC. Its protein is CASRNDRGSNEQYF.

The chain joins TRBV19 to TRBJ2-3; 7 nucleotides align to TRBD2. V dropped 4 bases and J dropped 1; count of bases not matched to a gene: 5. Germline V gene sequence: CDR1 LNHDA, CDR2 SQIVND (reference sequence). The length of the CDR3 is 15 residues. The CDR3 loop is CASSRGGIGTDTQYF. CDR3 sequence (DNA): TGTGCCAGTAGTAGGGGGGGGATCGGCACAGATACGCAGTATTTT.

This chain connects TRBV11-3 to TRBJ2-2; D unclear. V lost 1 base and J lost 2, with 8 bases in between. Germline CDR1 and CDR2: SGHNT and YENEEA. This CDR3 has 15 residues. The CDR3 region is CASSLVVTNTGELFF. The CDR3 DNA is TGTGCCAGCAGCTTAGTCGTCACAAACACCGGGGAGCTGTTTTTT.